The rows below give T cell receptor beta chains drawn from one sample of a study of T cell changes during pregnancy in multiple sclerosis. This table comes from immunoSEQ multiplex PCR, and its TCRdb copy is limited to in-frame clones, with some not included. Here the sample spans some 77,000 clones, about 91% being singletons. The sequenced sample was peripheral blood, obtained before pregnancy. Receptors originate from a female donor with multiple sclerosis, enrolled in a pregnancy study. CDR3s include the opening cysteine and the closing phenylalanine or tryptophan. A D gene is named only where the DNA matches it firmly. Size values are once, few and many counts, or a class for expanded clones, and some rows have none.

clone_size j_call d_call v_call cdr3_aa cdr3_nt
NA TRBJ2-7 NA TRBV2 CASNREQYF TGTGCCAGCAATCGCGAGCAGTACTTC
NA TRBJ2-7 TRBD2 TRBV5-1 CASSLLGGGSYEQYF TGCGCCAGCAGCCTGTTGGGCGGGGGTTCCTACGAGCAGTACTTC
NA TRBJ1-3 NA TRBV6-5 CASKIQGSGNTIYF TGTGCCAGCAAGATACAGGGCTCTGGAAACACCATATATTTT
NA TRBJ2-7 TRBD1 TRBV27 CASSLRGRYEQYF TGTGCCAGCAGTTTGAGGGGGCGCTACGAGCAGTACTTC
NA TRBJ1-2 NA TRBV4-1 CASSRRDTLYGYTF TGCGCCAGCAGCCGTCGGGATACCCTCTATGGCTACACCTTC
once TRBJ2-1 NA TRBV6-4 CASSVGNNEQFF TGTGCCAGCAGTGTTGGCAACAATGAGCAGTTCTTC
NA TRBJ2-5 NA TRBV28 CASSLFRGLGTQYF TGTGCCAGCAGTTTGTTCAGGGGTTTAGGGACCCAGTACTTC
NA TRBJ2-5 TRBD1 TRBV30 CAWSAGQAETQYF TGTGCCTGGAGTGCGGGACAGGCAGAGACCCAGTACTTC
NA TRBJ1-2 TRBD1 TRBV6-6 CASSYQGQADYGYTF TGTGCCAGCAGTTACCAGGGACAGGCGGACTATGGCTACACCTTC
NA TRBJ1-2 NA TRBV15 CATSRAVNYGYTF TGTGCCACCAGCAGAGCGGTAAACTATGGCTACACCTTC